One sample yielded the 14 T cell receptor beta chains listed below, sequenced in a study of blood T cells in healthy people across ages. A second roughly 6 to 11 cycle PCR used barcoded and J-beta primers. From the 5' RACE reads, TCRdb called clonotypes with MiXCR, one entry per CDR3 protein. The sample has some 1.5 million distinct CDR3 sequences; about 30% are singletons. The sequenced sample consisted of blood. The receptors stem from a woman aged 25 to 45 in good health.

This clonotype was detected a few times. This sequence joins TRBV5-1 and TRBJ2-3; 7 positions agree with TRBD2. Germline V gives CDR1 SGHRS, CDR2 YFSETQ. The CDR3 consists of 14 residues. Unmatched junction bases numbered 6, after V lost 3 bases and J lost 5 bases. CDR3 in DNA: TGCGCCAGCAGCTCCCGACTAGCTCGAGATACGCAGTATTTT. Translated, it gives CASSSRLARDTQYF.

This clonotype came up a few times. The chain recombines TRBV27 with TRBJ2-5, with a possible D match to TRBD1 (6 bases). CDR3 length: 18 amino acids. The V and J ends lost 5 bases and 1 base respectively, with 23 bases between them. The V gene's germline CDR1 is MNHEY and CDR2 SMNVEV (reference sequence). CDR3 sequence: CASSLLRTGTSPQETQYF. Written as DNA, the CDR3 is TGTGCCAGCAGTCTGCTTAGGACCGGGACATCTCCCCAAGAGACCCAGTACTTC.

This chain uses TRBV20-1 with TRBJ2-1, with 9 bases fitting TRBD2. J lost 7 bases, V lost 0 bases, and 7 bases had no gene match. The CDR3 sequence is 15 residues long. Germline V lookup: CDR1 DFQATT, CDR2 SNEGSKA (reference sequence). The CDR3 protein is CSARDTGTSINEQFF. Here the CDR3 DNA reads TGCAGTGCTAGAGACACCGGGACTAGCATAAATGAGCAGTTCTTC.

This clonotype occurred many times. V is TRBV29-1 and J is TRBJ2-7; a possible D gene is TRBD1 (6 bases). V lost 7 bases, J lost 3 bases, and 10 bases lay in between. There are 11 residues in the CDR3. Germline CDR1 and CDR2: SQVTM and ANQGSEA. CDR3 amino acids: CSAGQSYEQYF. The CDR3 DNA sequence: TGCAGCGCCGGACAGAGCTACGAGCAGTACTTC.

About this clonotype itself: This may be a read error: a much more frequent sequence differs by one nucleotide. The chain carries TRBV20-1 and TRBJ2-5; D is unresolved. This CDR3 spans 14 amino acids. From germline, CDR1 is DFQATT and CDR2 SNEGSKA (reference sequence). As DNA, the CDR3 is TGCAGTGCTAGAGATCCCTACCCCACAGAGACCCTGTACTTC. It encodes CSARDPYPTETLYF.

The chain combines TRBV5-1 with TRBJ2-1, with D maybe TRBD2 (6 bases). This CDR3 has 15 residues. Germline V lookup: CDR1 SGHRS, CDR2 YFSETQ. V was trimmed by 4 bases and J by 0 bases, leaving 11 bases between them. The CDR3 nucleotides read TGCGCCAGCAGCCGGGACTCAAACTCCTACAATGAGCAGTTCTTC. Translation: CASSRDSNSYNEQFF.

This clonotype came up a few times. A much larger clone lies a single base off, so this may be a read error. The gene calls are TRBV4-3 and TRBJ2-1; D is possibly TRBD2 (5 bases). Germline V gene lookup returns CDR1 LGHNA and CDR2 YSLEER. The CDR3 spans 15 residues. Trimming cost V 3 bases and J 10 bases, with 19 bases left between them. The CDR3 here is CASSQTIASSYEQFF. CDR3 nucleotide sequence: TGCGCCAGCAGCCAGACCATTGCTAGCTCCTACGAGCAGTTCTTC.

For this clonotype: It may be a read error: a sequence one base away is much more abundant. V gene TRBV18 combines with J gene TRBJ1-2; possible D gene TRBD1, 5 bases. Germline V lookup: CDR1 KGHSH, CDR2 LQKENI. The CDR3 is made up of 14 amino acids. Trimming shortened V by 5 bases and J by 6 bases, and 16 bases separated the two germline ends. The CDR3 nucleotides read TGTGCCAGCTCAAAGAACCGCAGGGAAAATGGCTACACCTTC. Protein: CASSKNRRENGYTF.

The chain uses TRBV7-9 and TRBJ1-4; D gene unclear. Germline values: CDR1 SEHNR, CDR2 FQNEAQ (reference sequence). With 9 bases removed from V and 7 bases from J, the gap between germline ends came to 21 bases. The CDR3 covers 15 residues. The CDR3, as DNA: TGTGCCAGAAGCATCATATCCACTCCGACTGAAAAACTGTTTTTT. This sequence encodes CARSIISTPTEKLFF.

As to this clonotype: The germline gene is not matched at one end of the junction; a read error may be the cause. The gene calls are TRBV6-1 and TRBJ2-3; 8 bases fit TRBD2. The CDR3 length is 14 residues. Germline assignment: CDR1 MNHNS and CDR2 SASEGT. The CDR3 reads CASSPGGPTNTQYF. The CDR3 DNA follows: TGTGCCAGCAGCCCGGGGGGGCCCACAAATACGCAGTATTTT.

On this clonotype itself: A junction end diverges from the germline sequence, so it may reflect a read error. This chain uses TRBV12-3 or TRBV12-4 with TRBJ2-6, with D unclear. The CDR3 is 14 amino acids. CDR3 DNA sequence: TGTGCCAGCTGTTTAGTTTCTGGGGCCAACGTCCTGACTTTC. It specifies CASCLVSGANVLTF.

This clonotype appeared a few times. The chain links TRBV7-9 to TRBJ2-7; no reliable D call. With 2 bases removed from V and 5 bases from J, the gap between germline ends came to 16 bases. Germline CDR1 SEHNR, CDR2 FQNEAQ (reference sequence). The length of the CDR3 is 15 residues. The CDR3 sequence is CASSLKRLGGDEQYF. DNA for the CDR3: TGTGCCAGCAGCTTAAAGAGGCTCGGTGGGGACGAGCAGTACTTC.

For this clonotype: Being one base from a much bigger clone, this may be a read error. This rearrangement joins TRBV7-2 to TRBJ2-1; D remains unclear. This CDR3 spans 12 amino acids. V was shortened by 5 bases and J by 13 bases, with 15 bases between the two germline ends. Germline CDR1 and CDR2: SGHTA and FQGNSA. CDR3 nucleotide sequence: TGTGCCAGCAGCCCAGGAAAGAACATTCAGTTCTTC. Its protein is CASSPGKNIQFF.

This clonotype was counted between two and nine times. The chain carries TRBV24-1 and TRBJ2-7; TRBD1 might be the D (5 bases). The J call may be incorrect, as the DNA end agrees better with TRBJ2-5. The CDR3 contains 15 residues. Germline V CDR1 and CDR2: KGHDR, SFDVKD. The CDR3 loop reads CATSDSTAKRETQYF. The CDR3 DNA reads as TGTGCCACCAGTGATTCGACAGCGAAGAGGGAGACCCAGTACTTC.